This TCR beta chain was observed in a study of CD8 T cells in ankylosing spondylitis. In germline, CDR1 is LGHNA, CDR2 YSLEER. The CDR3 contains 14 residues. The trim removed 3 bases at V and 7 bases at J, leaving 8 bases unmatched. A few counts support this clonotype. Its antigen is unidentified. Broader study findings: Typical of ankylosing spondylitis blood, it appeared, was a TCR beta motif of eight highly homologous variants. Researchers reportedly found disease-linked clones significantly enriched in matched ankylosing spondylitis synovial fluid. Earlier reports found some motif variants in synovial fluid and blood in reactive arthritis.

As the method for making TCR beta libraries, quantitative 5'-RACE with molecular barcodes was used. TCRdb itself ran the 5' RACE reads through MiXCR, one entry per CDR3 protein. The repertoire holds a few hundred thousand distinct CDR3 sequences, with 20% as singletons. The material sequenced was blood, either unsorted or a sorted T cell fraction (not recorded which). The chain recombines TRBV4-3 with TRBJ1-2; 7 nucleotides align to TRBD1. This TCR was sampled from a female donor with ankylosing spondylitis or in good health (not recorded which). CDR3 DNA sequence: TGCGCCAGCAGCCACCCGGGACAGTTCTCTGGCTACACCTTC. Translated, it gives CASSHPGQFSGYTF.